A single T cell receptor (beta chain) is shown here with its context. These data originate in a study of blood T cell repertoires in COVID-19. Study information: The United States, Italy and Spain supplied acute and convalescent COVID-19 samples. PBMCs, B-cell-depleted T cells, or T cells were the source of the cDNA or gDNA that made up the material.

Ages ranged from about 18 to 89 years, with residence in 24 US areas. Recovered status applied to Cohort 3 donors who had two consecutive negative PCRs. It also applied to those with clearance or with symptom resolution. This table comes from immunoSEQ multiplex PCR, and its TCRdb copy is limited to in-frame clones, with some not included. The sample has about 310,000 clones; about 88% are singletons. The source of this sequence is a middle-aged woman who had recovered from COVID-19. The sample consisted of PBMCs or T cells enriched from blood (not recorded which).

CDR3 sequence reads: CASSVWTVYNSPLHF. In DNA, the CDR3 is TGTGCCAGCAGCGTATGGACAGTCTATAATTCACCCCTCCACTTT. This chain links TRBV7-2 with TRBJ1-6; maybe TRBD1 (6 bases). Trimming left V 5 bases short and J 3 bases short, with 11 bases between. Germline V gene data show CDR1 as SGHTA and CDR2 as FQGNSA. This CDR3 is 15 amino acids long.